This record concerns one T cell receptor (beta chain) sequence. The entry originates in a study of blood T cell repertoires in COVID-19. Study details: There were acute and convalescent COVID-19 samples, and they came from the United States, Italy and Spain. PBMCs, B-cell-depleted T cells, or T cells provided the cDNA or gDNA that made up the material.

Original analysis: Quantification of nucleated cells was approximated via reference gene primer amplification. TCRdb's copy holds only in-frame clones and misses some; the assay was immunoSEQ multiplex PCR. V and J calls plus clone size are reproduced from that table; the DNA served to infer D and trimming. The table records approximately 470,000 clones, 75% to 90% of them present only once. CDR1 and CDR2 (germline): SGHRS, YFSETQ. Unmatched junction bases numbered 5, after V lost 1 base and J lost 7 bases. The CDR3 extends over 14 amino acids. Input material: PBMCs or T cells enriched from blood (not recorded which). The chain uses TRBV5-1 and TRBJ1-2; 9 nucleotides align to TRBD1. The sequence came from a young woman who had recovered from COVID-19. The CDR3 bases are TGCGCCAGCAGCTTGTTCGGGACAGGGATTGGCTACACCTTC. Translating it yields CASSLFGTGIGYTF.